This T cell receptor (beta chain) was recovered during a study of Ad26.COV2.S vaccination and SARS-CoV-2 variants. Overall study: Intramuscular Ad26.COV2.S at 5x10^10 or 1x10^11 viral particles. Study findings and constraints: After vaccination, substantial breadth of spike-specific CD8+ and CD4+ responses was reported. Compared with placebo recipients, vaccine recipients had higher spike-specific TCR breadth. The TCR-based breadth and depth measures might underestimate overall T cell responses.

Notes on this clone: Antigen: not known. Other DNA sequences from this sample encode an identical CDR3 as well.

Repertoires were generated with immunoSEQ multiplex PCR, while TCRdb's copy carries only in-frame clones and drops some. Of about 410,000 clones in the sample, approximately 90% were seen once. Germline V lookup: CDR1 SGDLS, CDR2 YYNGEE. Trimming cost V 0 bases and J 5 bases; bases outside gene matches: 2. The CDR3 runs to 14 residues. Regarding treatment: about 20 received Ad26.COV2.S at low or high dose, single or two shots; several received placebo; per-sample allocation not given. Material that was analyzed had been drawn on day 63 after the first vaccine or placebo injection. The chain combines TRBV9 with TRBJ1-3; 7 bases are a match to TRBD1. This sample comprised peripheral blood, obtained in a trial of Ad26.COV2.S vaccine versus placebo. The source is a person between 18 and 60 years old who received the Ad26.COV2.S COVID-19 vaccine or a placebo. CDR3: CASSVGTGRNTIYF. DNA of the CDR3: TGTGCCAGCAGCGTAGGGACAGGACGAAACACCATATATTTT.